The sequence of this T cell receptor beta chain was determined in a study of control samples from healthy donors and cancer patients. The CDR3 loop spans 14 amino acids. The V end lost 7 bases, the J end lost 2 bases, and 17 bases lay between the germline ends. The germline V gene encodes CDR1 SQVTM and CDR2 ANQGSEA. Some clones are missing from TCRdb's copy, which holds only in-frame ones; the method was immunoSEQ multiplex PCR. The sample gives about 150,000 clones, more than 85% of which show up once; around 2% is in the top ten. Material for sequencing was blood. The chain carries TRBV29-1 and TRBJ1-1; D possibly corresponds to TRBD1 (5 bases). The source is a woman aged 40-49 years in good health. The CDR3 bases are TGCAGCGCTAGTCAGACAGTTGCCAACACTGAAGCTTTCTTT. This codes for CSASQTVANTEAFF.